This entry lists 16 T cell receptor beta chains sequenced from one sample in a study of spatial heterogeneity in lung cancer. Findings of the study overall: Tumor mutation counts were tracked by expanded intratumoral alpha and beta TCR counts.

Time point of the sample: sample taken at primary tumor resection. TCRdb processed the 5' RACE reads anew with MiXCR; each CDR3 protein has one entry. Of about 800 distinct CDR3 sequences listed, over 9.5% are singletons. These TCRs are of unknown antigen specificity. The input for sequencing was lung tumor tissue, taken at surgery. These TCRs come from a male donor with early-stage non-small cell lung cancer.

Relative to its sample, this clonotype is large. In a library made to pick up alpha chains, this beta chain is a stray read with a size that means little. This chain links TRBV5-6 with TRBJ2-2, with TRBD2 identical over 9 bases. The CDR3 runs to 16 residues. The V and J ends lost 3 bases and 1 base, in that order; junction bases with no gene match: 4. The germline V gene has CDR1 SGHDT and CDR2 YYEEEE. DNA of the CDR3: TGTGCCAGCAGCTCCAGGACTAGCGAGAACACCGGGGAGCTGTTTTTT. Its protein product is CASSSRTSENTGELFF.

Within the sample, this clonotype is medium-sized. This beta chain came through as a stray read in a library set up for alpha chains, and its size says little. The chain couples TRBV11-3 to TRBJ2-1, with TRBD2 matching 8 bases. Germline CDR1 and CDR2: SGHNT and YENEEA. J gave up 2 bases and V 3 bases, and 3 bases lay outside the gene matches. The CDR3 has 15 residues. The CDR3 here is CASSLQRGPYNEQFF. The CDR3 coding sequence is TGTGCCAGCAGCTTGCAGCGGGGGCCCTACAATGAGCAGTTCTTC.

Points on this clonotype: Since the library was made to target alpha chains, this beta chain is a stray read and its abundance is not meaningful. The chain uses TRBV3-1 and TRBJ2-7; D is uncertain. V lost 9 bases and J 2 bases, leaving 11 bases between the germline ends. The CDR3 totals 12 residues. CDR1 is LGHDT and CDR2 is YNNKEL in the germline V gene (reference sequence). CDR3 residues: CASSLGAYEQYF. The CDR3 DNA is TGTGCCAGTAGTTTAGGAGCCTACGAGCAGTACTTC.

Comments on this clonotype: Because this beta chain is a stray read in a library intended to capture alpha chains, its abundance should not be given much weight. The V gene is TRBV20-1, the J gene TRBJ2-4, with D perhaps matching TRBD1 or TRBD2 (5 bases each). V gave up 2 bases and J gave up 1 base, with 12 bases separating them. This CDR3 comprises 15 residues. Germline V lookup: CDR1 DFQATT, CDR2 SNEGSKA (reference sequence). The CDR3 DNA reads TGCAGTGCTAGACCAATGGGGGTGGCCAAAAACATTCAGTACTTC. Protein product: CSARPMGVAKNIQYF.

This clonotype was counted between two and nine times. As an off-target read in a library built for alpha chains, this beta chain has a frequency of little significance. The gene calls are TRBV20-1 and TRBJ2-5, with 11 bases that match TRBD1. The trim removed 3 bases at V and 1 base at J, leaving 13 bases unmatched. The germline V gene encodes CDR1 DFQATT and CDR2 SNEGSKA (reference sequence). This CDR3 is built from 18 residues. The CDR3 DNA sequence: TGCAGTGCTAGTGCCGGGACAGGGGGGCTCCGATCCCAAGAGACCCAGTACTTC. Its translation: CSASAGTGGLRSQETQYF.

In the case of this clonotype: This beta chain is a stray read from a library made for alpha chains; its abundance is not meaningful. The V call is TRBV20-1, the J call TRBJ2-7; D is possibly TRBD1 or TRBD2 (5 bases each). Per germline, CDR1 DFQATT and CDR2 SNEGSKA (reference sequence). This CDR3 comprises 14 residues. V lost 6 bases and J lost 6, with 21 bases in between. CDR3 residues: CSAPRDRVSTEQYF. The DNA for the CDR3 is TGCAGTGCCCCGAGGGACCGGGTGTCTACCGAGCAGTACTTC.

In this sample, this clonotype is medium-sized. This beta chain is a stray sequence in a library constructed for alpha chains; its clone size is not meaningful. For the CDR3, the DNA is TGTGCCATCAGTGAGACAGGGACTGGGGCCAACGTCCTGACTTTC. Translating gives CAISETGTGANVLTF. The chain uses TRBV10-3 and TRBJ2-6; D perhaps matches TRBD1 (6 bases). CDR1 is ENHRY and CDR2 is SYGVKD in the germline V gene. This CDR3 is 15 amino acids long. V gave up 2 bases and J gave up 2 bases, with 7 bases separating them.

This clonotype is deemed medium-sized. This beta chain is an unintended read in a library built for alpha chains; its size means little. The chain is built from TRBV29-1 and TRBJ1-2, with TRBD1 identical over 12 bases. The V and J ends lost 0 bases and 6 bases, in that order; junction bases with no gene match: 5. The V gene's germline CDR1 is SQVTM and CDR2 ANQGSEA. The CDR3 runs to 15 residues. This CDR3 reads CSVEEGTGGSDGYTF. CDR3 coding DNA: TGCAGCGTTGAAGAGGGGACAGGGGGCAGCGATGGCTACACCTTC. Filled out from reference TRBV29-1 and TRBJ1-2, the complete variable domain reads SAVISQKPSRDICQRGTSLTIQCQVDSQVTMMFWYRQQPGQSLTLIATANQGSEATYESGFVIDKFPISRPNLTFSTLTVSNMSPEDSSIYLCSVEEGTGGSDGYTFGSGTRLTVV.

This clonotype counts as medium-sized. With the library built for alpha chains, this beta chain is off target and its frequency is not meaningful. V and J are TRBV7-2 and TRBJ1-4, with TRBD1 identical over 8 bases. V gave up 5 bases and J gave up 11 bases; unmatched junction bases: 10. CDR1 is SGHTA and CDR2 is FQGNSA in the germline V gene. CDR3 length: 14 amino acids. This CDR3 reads CASSPGTGFTKLFF. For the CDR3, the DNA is TGTGCCAGCAGCCCCGGGACAGGTTTTACGAAACTGTTTTTT.

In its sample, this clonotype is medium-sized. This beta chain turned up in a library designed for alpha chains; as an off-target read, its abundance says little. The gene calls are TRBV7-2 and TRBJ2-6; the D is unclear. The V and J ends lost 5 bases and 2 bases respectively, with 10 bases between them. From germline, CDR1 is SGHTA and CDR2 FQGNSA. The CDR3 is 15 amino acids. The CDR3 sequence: CASSQGNPGANVLTF. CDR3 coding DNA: TGTGCCAGCAGCCAAGGAAATCCTGGGGCCAACGTCCTGACTTTC.

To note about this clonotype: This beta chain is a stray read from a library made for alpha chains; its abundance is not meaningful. CDR3 nucleotide sequence: TGTGCCAGCTCACCGGGACTAGACTACGAGCAGTACTTC. Amino acids: CASSPGLDYEQYF. The V gene is TRBV18, the J gene TRBJ2-7; 8 bases are a match to TRBD2. This CDR3 has 13 residues. Losses at the gene ends were 3 bases for V and 3 bases for J; bases not matched to a gene: 1. Germline CDR1 reads KGHSH; CDR2 reads LQKENI.

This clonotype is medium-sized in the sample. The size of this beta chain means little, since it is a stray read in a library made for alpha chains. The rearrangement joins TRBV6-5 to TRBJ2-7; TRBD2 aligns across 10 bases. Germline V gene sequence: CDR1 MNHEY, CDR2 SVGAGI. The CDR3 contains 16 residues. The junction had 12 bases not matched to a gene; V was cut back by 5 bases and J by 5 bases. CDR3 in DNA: TGTGCCAGCAGTAACCCCACTAGCGGGATGAAGGACGAGCAGTACTTC. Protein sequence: CASSNPTSGMKDEQYF.

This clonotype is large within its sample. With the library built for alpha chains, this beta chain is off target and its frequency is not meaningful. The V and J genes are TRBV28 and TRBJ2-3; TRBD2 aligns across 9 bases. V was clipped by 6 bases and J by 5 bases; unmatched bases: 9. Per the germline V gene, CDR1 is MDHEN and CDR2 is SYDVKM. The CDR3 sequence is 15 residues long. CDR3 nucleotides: TGTGCCAGCAGGGGTCTAGCGGGACTTAGAGATACGCAGTATTTT. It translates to CASRGLAGLRDTQYF.

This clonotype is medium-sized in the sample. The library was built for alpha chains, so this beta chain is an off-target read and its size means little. CDR3 loop: CASTMGSQPSGNTIYF. For the CDR3, the DNA is TGTGCCAGCACCATGGGATCTCAACCCTCTGGAAACACCATATATTTT. The chain joins TRBV6-5 to TRBJ1-3; D gene ambiguous. The CDR3 is made up of 16 amino acids. Germline V lookup: CDR1 MNHEY, CDR2 SVGAGI. Deletions cut 7 bases from V and 0 bases from J, with 16 bases between.

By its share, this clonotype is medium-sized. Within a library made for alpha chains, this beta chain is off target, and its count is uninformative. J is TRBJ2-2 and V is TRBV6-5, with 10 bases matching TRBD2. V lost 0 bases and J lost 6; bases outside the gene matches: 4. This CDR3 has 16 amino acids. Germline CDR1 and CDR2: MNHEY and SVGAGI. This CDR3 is CASSYSNLAGAGELFF. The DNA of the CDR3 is TGTGCCAGCAGTTACTCGAACCTAGCGGGAGCCGGGGAGCTGTTTTTT.

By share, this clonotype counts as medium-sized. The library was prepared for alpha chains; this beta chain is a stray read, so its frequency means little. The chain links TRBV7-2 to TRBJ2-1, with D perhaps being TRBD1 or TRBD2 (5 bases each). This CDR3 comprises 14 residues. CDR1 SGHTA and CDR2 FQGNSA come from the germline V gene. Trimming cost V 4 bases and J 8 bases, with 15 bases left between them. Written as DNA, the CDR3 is TGTGCCAGCAGCTCACCCGGACGGGGCCATGAGCAGTTCTTC. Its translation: CASSSPGRGHEQFF.